This is a list of T cell receptor beta chains from one sample in a study of HIV-infected patients and healthy controls. TCRdb ran MiXCR on the 5' RACE reads and lists one entry per CDR3 protein. The sample records more than 15,000 distinct CDR3 sequences, 10% to 15% being singletons. Sequencing was carried out using blood. The receptor set was obtained from an adult in good health. Both conserved end residues are trimmed from each CDR3. A D gene is named only where the DNA matches it firmly.

V gene	CDR3 length	D gene	J gene	CDR3 protein
TRBV7-2	14	NA	TRBJ1-6	ASSLPPPQINSPLH
TRBV21-1	16	NA	TRBJ1-1	ASSKGRPHSGLNTEAF
TRBV11-3	11	NA	TRBJ1-1	ASSSRQDTEAF
TRBV5-1	13	TRBD1	TRBJ1-1	ASSLHPDRRTEAF
TRBV5-4	10	NA	TRBJ1-2	ASSLDHLGYT
TRBV7-9	13	NA	TRBJ1-4	ASSSQGGENEKLF
TRBV20-1	13	NA	TRBJ2-7	SARPIQGSSYEQY
TRBV4-3	13	NA	TRBJ2-5	ASSQDLNSQETQY
TRBV7-8	13	NA	TRBJ1-6	ASSLVGARNSPLH
TRBV2	11	TRBD1	TRBJ2-7	ASSEVPGQTRY
TRBV7-2	15	TRBD2	TRBJ2-3	ASSLSSSGSSTDTQY
TRBV6-1	15	NA	TRBJ1-5	ASSDAKMWEINQPQH
TRBV7-2	11	TRBD1	TRBJ1-6	ASSLGQGSPLH
TRBV6-4	13	TRBD2	TRBJ2-3	ASRASGAGTDTQY
TRBV29-1	10	NA	TRBJ1-1	SVVRRVTEAF
TRBV2	10	NA	TRBJ1-5	ASNFANQPQH
TRBV6-2/TRBV6-3	13	TRBD1	TRBJ2-1	ASSYSGTANNEQF
TRBV6-2/TRBV6-3	16	TRBD1	TRBJ2-6	ASRLGSQGASGANVLT
TRBV6-6	11	NA	TRBJ1-2	ASSQGQTYGYT
TRBV29-1	13	NA	TRBJ2-1	SVEGSPGSYNEQF
TRBV28	9	NA	TRBJ1-1	ASSYLSEAF
TRBV6-5	13	TRBD1	TRBJ1-1	ASSSPTGFGAEAF